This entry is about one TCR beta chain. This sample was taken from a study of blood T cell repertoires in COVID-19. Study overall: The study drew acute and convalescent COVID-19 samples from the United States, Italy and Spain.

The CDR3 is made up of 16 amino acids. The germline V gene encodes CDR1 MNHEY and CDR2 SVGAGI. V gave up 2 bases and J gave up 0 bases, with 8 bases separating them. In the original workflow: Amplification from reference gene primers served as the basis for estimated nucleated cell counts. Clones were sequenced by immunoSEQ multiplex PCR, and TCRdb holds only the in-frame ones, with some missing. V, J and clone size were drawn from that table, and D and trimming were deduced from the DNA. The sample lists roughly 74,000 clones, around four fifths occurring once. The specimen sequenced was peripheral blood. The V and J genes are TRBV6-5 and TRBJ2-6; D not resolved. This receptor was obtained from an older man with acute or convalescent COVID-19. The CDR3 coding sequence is TGTGCCAGCAGTTACCGGAGTAGCTCTGGGGCCAACGTCCTGACTTTC. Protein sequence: CASSYRSSSGANVLTF.